A selection of T cell receptor beta chains follows, all from one sample in a study of identical twins. TCRdb used MiXCR to reprocess the 5' RACE reads, holding one entry per CDR3 protein. The sample shows roughly 1,500,000 distinct CDR3 sequences, about 31% of them seen only once. Material: cord blood. The receptor source for this set is a newborn girl in good health. CDR3s include the opening cysteine and the closing phenylalanine or tryptophan. Fields, in order: D gene, V gene, clone size, J gene, CDR3 DNA, CDR3 protein. A D gene is named only where the DNA matches it firmly. Size is stated for part of the rows, as once, few or many counts, or as a class when the clone is expanded.

-,TRBV7-9,many,TRBJ2-3,TGTGCCAGCAGCTTAGGAGGGGCTAGCGATACGCAGTATTTT,CASSLGGASDTQYF
TRBD1,TRBV27,-,TRBJ1-5,TGTGCCAGCAGTTTCAGGGGGACCAATCAGCCCCAGCATTTT,CASSFRGTNQPQHF
-,TRBV7-2,-,TRBJ2-6,TGTGCCAGCAGCTCCGAACGGAGCGGGGCCAACGTCCTGACTTTC,CASSSERSGANVLTF
-,TRBV10-3,-,TRBJ2-7,TGTGCCATCAGGCCCGGGACTCCCGGAGACGAGCAGTACTTC,CAIRPGTPGDEQYF
-,TRBV9,few,TRBJ2-1,TGTGCCAGCCAACTCAATGAGCAGTTCTTC,CASQLNEQFF
-,TRBV29-1,few,TRBJ2-1,TGCAGCGTTGTCAGGACAGTCAATGAGCAGTTCTTC,CSVVRTVNEQFF
-,TRBV28,few,TRBJ2-7,TGTGCCACCCGATGGGGCCCTTCCTACGAGCAGTACTTC,CATRWGPSYEQYF
TRBD1,TRBV10-3,-,TRBJ1-5,TGTGCCATCAGTACAGGGGGGGGCAATCAGCCCCAGCATTTT,CAISTGGGNQPQHF
TRBD1,TRBV28,few,TRBJ2-7,TGTGCCACGGGACAGCCCGTCTACGAGCAGTACTTC,CATGQPVYEQYF
TRBD2,TRBV29-1,many,TRBJ2-5,TGCAGCGTTGAGCTAGCGGGAGAGACCCAGTACTTC,CSVELAGETQYF
-,TRBV19,-,TRBJ1-2,TGTGCCAGTAGTATCAGTCTCGGGGGCTATGGCTACACCTTC,CASSISLGGYGYTF
TRBD2,TRBV28,-,TRBJ2-1,TGTGCCTCCTTTGATAGCCGACTAGCGGGAGGCGATGAGCAGTTCTTC,CASFDSRLAGGDEQFF
TRBD1,TRBV5-1,few,TRBJ2-1,TGCGCCAGCAGGACACAGGGGGCAAACAATGAGCAGTTCTTC,CASRTQGANNEQFF
-,TRBV20-1,-,TRBJ1-2,TGCGGAATACACAGGGCCAACTATGGCTACACCTTC,CGIHRANYGYTF
-,TRBV4-2,-,TRBJ2-7,TGTGCCAGCAGCCAAGAGGGCCTAACCTACGAGCAGTACTTC,CASSQEGLTYEQYF
TRBD2,TRBV6-6,-,TRBJ2-3,TGTGCCAGCAGTTACACGGGGGGGCCCACAGATACGCAGTATTTT,CASSYTGGPTDTQYF
-,TRBV28,-,TRBJ2-5,TGTGCCAGCAGTTTAATTGGCTTACGCCAAGAGACCCAGTACTTC,CASSLIGLRQETQYF
TRBD1,TRBV12-3/TRBV12-4,-,TRBJ1-2,TGTGCCAGCAGTTTGGCACTAGGACAGGGGAAGTATGGCTACACCTTC,CASSLALGQGKYGYTF
-,TRBV3-1,-,TRBJ2-1,TGTGCCAGCAGCCAAATCCGGAATGAGCAGTTCTTC,CASSQIRNEQFF
-,TRBV12-3/TRBV12-4,few,TRBJ1-1,TGTGCCAGCAGCCCCAAGGGATCGTTCAACACTGAAGCTTTCTTT,CASSPKGSFNTEAFF
-,TRBV25-1,few,TRBJ2-1,TGTGCCAGCAGTGAAAGGAGGGCTTACTCCTACAATGAGCAGTTCTTC,CASSERRAYSYNEQFF
-,TRBV5-1,-,TRBJ2-5,TGCGCCAGCAGCCCTAACCCTACTAGAAATGAGCAGTACTTC,CASSPNPTRNEQYF
-,TRBV27,-,TRBJ1-1,TGTGCCAGCAGCTCCCGGGGTTGGGGCCGAACTTTCTTT,CASSSRGWGRTFF
TRBD2,TRBV9,-,TRBJ2-3,TGTGCCAGCAGCGTAGCTACGGCAGTGCGGGGGGCCCCCACAGATACGCAGTATTTT,CASSVATAVRGAPTDTQYF
TRBD2,TRBV20-1,few,TRBJ2-4,TGCAGCGCCACCCGGACTAGCGACGGCATTCAGTACTTC,CSATRTSDGIQYF
TRBD1,TRBV7-2,-,TRBJ2-7,TGTGCCAGCAGCTTTGCCGGGACAGGGATCTTCTACGAGCAGTACTTC,CASSFAGTGIFYEQYF
-,TRBV10-3,few,TRBJ1-2,TGTGCCATCCGGCGGGACAAGACTAACTATGGCTACACCTTC,CAIRRDKTNYGYTF
TRBD2,TRBV12-5,few,TRBJ2-1,TGTGCTAGTGGTTTGGCCGCATCTAGCGGGAGAAGTGCCGGGTACAATGAGCAGTTCTTC,CASGLAASSGRSAGYNEQFF
-,TRBV21-1,few,TRBJ1-1,TGTGCCAGCAGCCCAGGGGGGTCAGGGGCTGTCACTGAAGCTTTCTTT,CASSPGGSGAVTEAFF